This TCR beta chain was sequenced for a study of T cells in Graves' hyperthyroidism and ophthalmopathy. This clonotype was recorded a few times. Researchers took RNA transcripts and amplified the TCR beta CDR3 regions from them. The primer set for the first-round RT-PCR of the TCR CDR3 was HTBI. TCRdb independently ran MiXCR on the multiplex PCR reads; one entry per CDR3 protein. The table lists some 690,000 distinct CDR3 sequences, approximately 15% of them singletons. Per the germline V gene, CDR1 is SEHNR and CDR2 is FQNEAQ (reference sequence). The V gene lost 1 base and the J gene lost 0 bases, with 7 bases spanning the gap. This CDR3 is built from 15 residues.

Sequenced material: blood. This sequence joins TRBV7-9 and TRBJ2-1; D not resolved. The source of this sequence is a man in his forties or fifties with Graves' hyperthyroidism. The CDR3 sequence: CASSLGRVSYNEQFF. DNA for the CDR3: TGTGCCAGCAGCTTAGGACGGGTCTCCTACAATGAGCAGTTCTTC.